The 17 T cell receptor beta chains below come from one sample, sequenced in a study of beta chain features in type 1 diabetes. cDNA synthesis used the whole RNA isolate, giving expressed TCRB sequences. Profiling relied on immunoSEQ multiplex PCR, and the TCRdb table lists in-frame clones only, not all of them. In the table there are about 620,000 clones, around 16% of which are singletons. The sample consisted of naive CD4+ T cells from blood. These receptors all come from a man aged 18 to 30 in good health.

This sequence joins TRBV28 and TRBJ1-4; D unclear. The V gene lost 6 bases and the J gene lost 0 bases, with 8 bases spanning the gap. CDR3 size: 14 residues. CDR1 is MDHEN and CDR2 is SYDVKM in the germline V gene. Here the CDR3 DNA reads TGTGCCAGCAGAGAGGGAGCAACTAATGAAAAACTGTTTTTT. Its translation is CASREGATNEKLFF. The full variable domain, its missing parts supplied by reference TRBV28 and TRBJ1-4, is DVKVTQSSRYLVKRTGEKVFLECVQDMDHENMFWYRQDPGLGLRLIYFSYDVKMKEKGDIPEGYSVSREKKERFSLILESASTNQTSMYLCASREGATNEKLFFGSGTQLSVL.

The chain has TRBV28 and TRBJ1-1, with 7 bases matching TRBD1. V was clipped by 5 bases and J by 5 bases; unmatched bases: 5. Germline CDR1 MDHEN, CDR2 SYDVKM. The CDR3 has 13 residues. CDR3 in amino acids: CASSPPQGTEAFF. The CDR3 coding sequence is TGTGCCAGCAGTCCACCACAGGGGACTGAAGCTTTCTTT.

Only a few counts were recorded for this clone. Other DNA sequences within the sample encode an identical CDR3. J is TRBJ2-1 and V is TRBV28, with 8 bases fitting TRBD2. V was pared by 8 bases and J by 1 base, with 4 bases of the junction left unmatched. CDR3 length: 14 residues. The germline V gene encodes CDR1 MDHEN and CDR2 SYDVKM. The CDR3 is CASSSGGSYNEQFF. Here the CDR3 DNA reads TGTGCCAGCTCTTCGGGAGGGTCCTACAATGAGCAGTTCTTC.

The DNA of the CDR3 is TGCAGCGGCGACAATGAGCAGTTCTTC. As protein: CSGDNEQFF. The chain recombines TRBV29-1 with TRBJ2-1; D not certain. The CDR3 runs to 9 residues. Trimming removed 7 bases from V and 5 bases from J, with 3 bases in between. Germline CDR1 reads SQVTM; CDR2 reads ANQGSEA.

The V call is TRBV29-1, the J call TRBJ2-3; the D gene is possibly TRBD1 (6 bases). CDR1 is SQVTM and CDR2 is ANQGSEA in the germline V gene. The length of the CDR3 is 13 residues. V dropped 7 bases and J dropped 0 bases, with 11 bases sitting between them. CDR3 sequence reads: CSEGVPSTDTQYF. CDR3 DNA sequence: TGCAGCGAGGGGGTTCCTAGCACAGATACGCAGTATTTT.

As to this clone: The identical CDR3 is also encoded by other nucleotide sequences in the sample. The rearrangement links TRBV7-3 to TRBJ2-6, with D unresolved. The CDR3 totals 14 residues. Germline V gives CDR1 SGHTA, CDR2 FQGTGA. Trimming cost V 3 bases and J 1 base, with 4 bases left between them. CDR3 coding DNA: TGTGCCAGCAGCTTGGGGTCTGGGGCCAACGTCCTGACTTTC. Protein sequence: CASSLGSGANVLTF.

Only a few counts were recorded for this clone. The genes are TRBV5-1 and TRBJ2-6; 7 bases line up with TRBD1. Unmatched junction bases numbered 7, after V lost 4 bases and J lost 0 bases. There are 17 residues in the CDR3. Germline V lookup: CDR1 SGHRS, CDR2 YFSETQ. DNA of the CDR3: TGCGCCAGCAGCCCGAGGGGGCGAAGCTCTGGGGCCAACGTCCTGACTTTC. Amino acid sequence: CASSPRGRSSGANVLTF.

This clone has more than one count but fewer than ten. V usage is TRBV10-3 and J usage is TRBJ1-4; tentatively, D is TRBD1 (5 bases). The CDR3 has 13 residues. In germline, CDR1 is ENHRY, CDR2 SYGVKD. The V end was cut by 7 bases, the J end by 7 bases, with 13 bases between. The CDR3 reads CAIKGRVGEKLFF. The CDR3 nucleotides are TGTGCCATCAAGGGCAGGGTTGGTGAAAAACTGTTTTTT.

A remark on this clone: This same CDR3 is encoded by further DNA sequences in the sample. The chain has TRBV7-2 and TRBJ2-1; D not certain. Per the germline V gene, CDR1 is SGHTA and CDR2 is FQGNSA. The CDR3 covers 13 residues. V shed 1 base and J shed 5 bases, with 6 bases lying between them. The chain's CDR3 is CASSLVRDNEQFF. CDR3 coding DNA: TGTGCCAGCAGCTTAGTTCGGGACAATGAGCAGTTCTTC.

The chain links TRBV6-8 to TRBJ2-2; D gene uncertain. Germline values: CDR1 MNHGY, CDR2 SAAAGT. This CDR3 spans 14 amino acids. V lost 6 bases and J 4 bases, leaving 12 bases between the germline ends. CDR3: CASRPTPTTGELFF. CDR3 bases: TGTGCCAGCAGACCTACCCCTACCACCGGGGAGCTGTTTTTT.

This clone has just a few counts. This CDR3 is CASSLGEPDTQYF. In DNA form, the CDR3 reads TGTGCCAGCAGCTTAGGTGAGCCGGATACGCAGTATTTT. This chain uses TRBV7-9 with TRBJ2-3; D not resolved. Germline assignment: CDR1 SEHNR and CDR2 FQNEAQ (reference sequence). With 1 base removed from V and 6 bases from J, the gap between germline ends came to 8 bases. The CDR3 runs 13 residues.

The V call is TRBV29-1, the J call TRBJ2-7; possibly TRBD1 or TRBD2 for D (5 bases each). V lost 3 bases, J lost 3 bases, and 9 bases lay in between. The length of the CDR3 is 12 residues. Germline CDR1 and CDR2: SQVTM and ANQGSEA. The chain's CDR3 is CSVDVGGYEQYF. CDR3 bases: TGCAGCGTTGATGTTGGGGGCTACGAGCAGTACTTC.

This clone was picked up a small number of times. V and J are TRBV7-9 and TRBJ1-2; D might be TRBD1 (6 bases). The ends were cut back, 3 bases at V and 2 bases at J, with 10 bases in the middle. CDR1 SEHNR and CDR2 FQNEAQ come from the germline V gene (reference sequence). The CDR3 loop spans 14 amino acids. CDR3 loop: CASSLNRANYGYTF. CDR3 nucleotides: TGTGCCAGCAGCTTGAACAGGGCCAACTATGGCTACACCTTC.

The V gene is TRBV5-4, the J gene TRBJ2-7; 7 nucleotides line up with TRBD1. The germline gives CDR1 SGHNT, CDR2 YYREEE (reference sequence). J gave up 4 bases and V 0 bases, and 16 bases lay outside the gene matches. CDR3 length equals 18 residues. Written as DNA, the CDR3 is TGTGCCAGCAGCTTGGCCAGACAGGGTCTCGGGTTAACGTACGAGCAGTACTTC. Protein: CASSLARQGLGLTYEQYF.

This clone was seen only a few times. The V and J genes are TRBV5-6 and TRBJ2-5; 10 bases are shared with TRBD2. CDR1 is SGHDT, CDR2 YYEEEE, per germline. This CDR3 contains 15 residues. V gave up 4 bases and J gave up 5 bases; unmatched junction bases: 8. CDR3 loop: CASSPSGRAGETQYF. The CDR3 DNA reads as TGTGCCAGCAGCCCCAGCGGGAGGGCCGGGGAGACCCAGTACTTC.

This clone was seen a handful of times. The chain is built from TRBV5-6 and TRBJ2-1; 10 bases map to TRBD2. With 2 bases clipped from V and 6 bases from J, the junction kept 5 bases outside the gene matches. CDR1 and CDR2 from the germline V gene are SGHDT and YYEEEE. There are 15 residues in the CDR3. The CDR3, as DNA: TGTGCCAGCAGCTTAGCACTAGCGGGGCGCAATGAGCAGTTCTTC. Amino acids: CASSLALAGRNEQFF.

This clone was seen a handful of times. The chain couples TRBV9 to TRBJ2-1, with 13 bases aligning to TRBD2. The CDR3 is 18 amino acids. Looked up from germline, CDR1 is SGDLS and CDR2 is YYNGEE. V was pared by 4 bases and J by 5 bases, with 12 bases of the junction left unmatched. CDR3 in DNA: TGTGCCAGCAGCTCCAGCGGGGGACTAGCGGGGCCCCACAATGAGCAGTTCTTC. This codes for CASSSSGGLAGPHNEQFF. Full variable domain (remainder filled in from reference TRBV9 and TRBJ2-1): DSGVTQTPKHLITATGQRVTLRCSPRSGDLSVYWYQQSLDQGLQFLIQYYNGEERAKGNILERFSAQQFPDLHSELNLSSLELGDSALYFCASSSSGGLAGPHNEQFFGPGTRLTVL.